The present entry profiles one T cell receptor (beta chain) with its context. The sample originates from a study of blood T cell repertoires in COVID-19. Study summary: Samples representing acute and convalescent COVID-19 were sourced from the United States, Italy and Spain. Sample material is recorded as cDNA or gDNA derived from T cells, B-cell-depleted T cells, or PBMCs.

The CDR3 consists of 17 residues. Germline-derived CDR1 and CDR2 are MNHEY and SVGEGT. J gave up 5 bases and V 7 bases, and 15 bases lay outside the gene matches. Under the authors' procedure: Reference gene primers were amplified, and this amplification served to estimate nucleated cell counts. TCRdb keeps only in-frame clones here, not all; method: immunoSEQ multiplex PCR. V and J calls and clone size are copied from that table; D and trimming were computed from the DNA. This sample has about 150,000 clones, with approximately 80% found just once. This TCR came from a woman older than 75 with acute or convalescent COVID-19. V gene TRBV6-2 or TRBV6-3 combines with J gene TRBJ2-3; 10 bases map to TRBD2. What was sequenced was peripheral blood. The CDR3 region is CASTPRAAGGPGDTQYF. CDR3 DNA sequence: TGTGCCAGCACCCCACGGGCAGCGGGAGGGCCGGGAGATACGCAGTATTTT.